This T cell receptor beta chain stems from a study of blood T cell repertoires in COVID-19. V lost 6 bases and J lost 6; bases outside the gene matches: 3. This CDR3 has 12 residues. In germline, CDR1 is SNHLY, CDR2 FYNNEI. In the authors' workflow: Estimated nucleated cell counts came from reference gene primer amplification. Assay used: immunoSEQ multiplex PCR; TCRdb lists only in-frame clones, some missing. V, J and clone size are taken as reported in that table, and D and trimming were inferred from the DNA itself. The repertoire holds about 140,000 clones, with around 90% as singletons. The rearrangement joins TRBV2 to TRBJ2-3, with 7 nucleotides matching TRBD2. The receptor's source is a human donor with COVID-19, enrolled during active disease. The donor label of this sample is uncertain. The sequencing sample was made of peripheral blood. CDR3 coding DNA: TGTGCCAGCAGAGGAGCGGGGGATACGCAGTATTTT. Residues: CASRGAGDTQYF.